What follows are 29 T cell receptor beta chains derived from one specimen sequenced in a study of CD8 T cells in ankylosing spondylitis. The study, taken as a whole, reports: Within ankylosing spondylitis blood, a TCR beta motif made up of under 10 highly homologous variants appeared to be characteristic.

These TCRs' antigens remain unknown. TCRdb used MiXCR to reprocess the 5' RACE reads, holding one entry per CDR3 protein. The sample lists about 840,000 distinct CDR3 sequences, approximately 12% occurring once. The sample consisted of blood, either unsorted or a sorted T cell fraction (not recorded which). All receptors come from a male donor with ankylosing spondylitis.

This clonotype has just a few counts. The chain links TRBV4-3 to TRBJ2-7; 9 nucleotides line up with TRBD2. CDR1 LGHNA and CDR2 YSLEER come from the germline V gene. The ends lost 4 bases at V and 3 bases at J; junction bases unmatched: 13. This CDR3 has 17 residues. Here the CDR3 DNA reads TGCGCCAGCAGCCGTCGGTCGGTGCGGGGGGGAATCTACGAGCAGTACTTC. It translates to CASSRRSVRGGIYEQYF.

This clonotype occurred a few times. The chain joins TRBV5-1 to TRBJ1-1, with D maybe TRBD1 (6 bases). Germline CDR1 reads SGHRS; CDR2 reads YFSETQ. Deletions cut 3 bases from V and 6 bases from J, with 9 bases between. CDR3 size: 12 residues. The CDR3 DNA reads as TGCGCCAGCAGCTGGGAGGGGGCTGAAGCTTTCTTT. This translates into CASSWEGAEAFF.

CDR3 residues: CASRSLVGLATDTQYF. As DNA, the CDR3 is TGTGCCAGCAGGTCCCTCGTCGGCCTAGCAACAGATACGCAGTATTTT. The V gene is TRBV6-1, the J gene TRBJ2-3, with a tentative D call TRBD2 (5 bases). CDR1 and CDR2 from the germline V gene are MNHNS and SASEGT. The length of the CDR3 is 16 residues. Trimming left V 6 bases short and J 3 bases short, with 19 bases between.

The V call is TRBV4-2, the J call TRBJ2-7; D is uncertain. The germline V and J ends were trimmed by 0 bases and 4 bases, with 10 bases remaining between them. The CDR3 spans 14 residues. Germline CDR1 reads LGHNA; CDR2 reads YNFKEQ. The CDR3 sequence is CASSQDPPSYEQYF. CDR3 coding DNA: TGTGCCAGCAGCCAAGACCCCCCAAGTTACGAGCAGTACTTC.

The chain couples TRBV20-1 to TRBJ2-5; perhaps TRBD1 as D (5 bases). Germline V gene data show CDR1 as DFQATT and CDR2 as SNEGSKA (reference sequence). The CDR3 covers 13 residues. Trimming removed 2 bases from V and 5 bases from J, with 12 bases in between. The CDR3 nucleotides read TGCAGTGCTAGACAGGGCGGTTGGGAGACCCAGTACTTC. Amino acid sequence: CSARQGGWETQYF.

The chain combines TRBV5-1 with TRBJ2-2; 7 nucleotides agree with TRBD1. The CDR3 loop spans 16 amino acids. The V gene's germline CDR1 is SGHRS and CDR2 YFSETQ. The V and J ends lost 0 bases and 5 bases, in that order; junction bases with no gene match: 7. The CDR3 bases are TGCGCCAGCAGCTTGGGACAGACAGGGTTAACCGGGGAGCTGTTTTTT. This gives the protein CASSLGQTGLTGELFF.

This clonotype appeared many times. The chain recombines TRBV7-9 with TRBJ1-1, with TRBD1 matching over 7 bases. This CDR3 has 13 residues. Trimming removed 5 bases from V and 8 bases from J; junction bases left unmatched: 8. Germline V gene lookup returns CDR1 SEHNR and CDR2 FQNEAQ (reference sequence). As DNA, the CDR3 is TGTGCCAGCAGCCGACAGGGTTCAGGGGAAGCTTTCTTT. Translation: CASSRQGSGEAFF.

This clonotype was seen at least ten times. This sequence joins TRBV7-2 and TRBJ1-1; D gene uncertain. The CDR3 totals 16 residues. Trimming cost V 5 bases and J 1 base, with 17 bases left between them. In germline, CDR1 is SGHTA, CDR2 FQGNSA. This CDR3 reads CASSPSLERQNTEAFF. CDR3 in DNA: TGTGCCAGCAGCCCCTCGCTTGAACGTCAGAACACTGAAGCTTTCTTT.

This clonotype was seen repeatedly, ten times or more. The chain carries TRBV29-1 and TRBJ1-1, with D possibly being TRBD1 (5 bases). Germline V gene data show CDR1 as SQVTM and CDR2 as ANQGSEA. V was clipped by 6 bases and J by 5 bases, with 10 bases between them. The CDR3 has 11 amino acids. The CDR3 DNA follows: TGCAGCGTAACACAGGTGACTGAAGCTTTCTTT. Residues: CSVTQVTEAFF.

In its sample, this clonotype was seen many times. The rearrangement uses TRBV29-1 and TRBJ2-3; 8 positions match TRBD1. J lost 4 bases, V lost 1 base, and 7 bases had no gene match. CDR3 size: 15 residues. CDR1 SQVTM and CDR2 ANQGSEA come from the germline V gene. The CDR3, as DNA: TGCAGCGTTGAAGTTTACGGACAGGGCCCAGATACGCAGTATTTT. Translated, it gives CSVEVYGQGPDTQYF.

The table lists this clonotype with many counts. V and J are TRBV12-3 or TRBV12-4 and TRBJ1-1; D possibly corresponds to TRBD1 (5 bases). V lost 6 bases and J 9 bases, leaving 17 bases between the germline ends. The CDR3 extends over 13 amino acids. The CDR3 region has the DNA TGTGCCAGCAGATGGGGACGGGTGGGGAAAGCTTTCTTT. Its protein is CASRWGRVGKAFF.

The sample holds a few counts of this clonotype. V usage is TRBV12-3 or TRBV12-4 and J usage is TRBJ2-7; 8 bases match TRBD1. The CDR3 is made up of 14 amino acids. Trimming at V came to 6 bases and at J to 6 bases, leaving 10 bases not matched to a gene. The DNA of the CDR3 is TGTGCCAGCAGCTCCCAGGACAGGGTCGGCGAGCAGTACTTC. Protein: CASSSQDRVGEQYF.

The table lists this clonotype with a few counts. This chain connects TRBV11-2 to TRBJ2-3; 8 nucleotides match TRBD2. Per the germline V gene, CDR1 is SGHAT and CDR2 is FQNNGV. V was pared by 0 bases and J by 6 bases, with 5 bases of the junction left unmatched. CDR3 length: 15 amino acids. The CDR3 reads CASSLEGGTRDTQYF. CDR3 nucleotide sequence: TGTGCCAGCAGCTTAGAAGGTGGGACTAGGGATACGCAGTATTTT.

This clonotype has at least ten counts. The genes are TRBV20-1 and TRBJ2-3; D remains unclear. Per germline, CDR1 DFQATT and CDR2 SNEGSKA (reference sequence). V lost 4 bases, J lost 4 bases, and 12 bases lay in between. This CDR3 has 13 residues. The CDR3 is CSANEQLSDTQYF. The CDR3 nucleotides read TGCAGTGCTAACGAACAGTTGTCAGATACGCAGTATTTT.

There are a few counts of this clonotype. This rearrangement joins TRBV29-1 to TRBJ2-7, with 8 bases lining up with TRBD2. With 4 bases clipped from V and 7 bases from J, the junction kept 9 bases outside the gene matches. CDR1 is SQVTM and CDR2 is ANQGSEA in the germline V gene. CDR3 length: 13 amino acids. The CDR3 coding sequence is TGCAGCGTTGTCGGGGGGGCCCTAGGAGAGCAGTACTTC. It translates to CSVVGGALGEQYF.

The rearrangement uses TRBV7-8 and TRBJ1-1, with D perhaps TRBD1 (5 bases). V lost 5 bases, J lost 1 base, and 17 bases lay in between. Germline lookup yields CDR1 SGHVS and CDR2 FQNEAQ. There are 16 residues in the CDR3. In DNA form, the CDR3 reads TGTGCCAGCAGCCTAGTCGGGGGGTTGGCGAACACTGAAGCTTTCTTT. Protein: CASSLVGGLANTEAFF.

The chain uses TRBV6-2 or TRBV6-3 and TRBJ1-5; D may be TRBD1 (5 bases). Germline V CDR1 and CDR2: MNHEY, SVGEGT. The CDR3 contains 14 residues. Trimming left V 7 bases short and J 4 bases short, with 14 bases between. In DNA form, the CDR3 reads TGTGCCAGCAACCTACGGGGGGAGAATCAGCCCCAGCATTTT. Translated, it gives CASNLRGENQPQHF.

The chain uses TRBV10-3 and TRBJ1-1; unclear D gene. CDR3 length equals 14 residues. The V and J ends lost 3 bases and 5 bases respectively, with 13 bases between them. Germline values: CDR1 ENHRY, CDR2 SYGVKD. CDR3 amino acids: CAISDPSRHTEAFF. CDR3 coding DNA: TGTGCCATCAGTGACCCCAGCCGACATACTGAAGCTTTCTTT.

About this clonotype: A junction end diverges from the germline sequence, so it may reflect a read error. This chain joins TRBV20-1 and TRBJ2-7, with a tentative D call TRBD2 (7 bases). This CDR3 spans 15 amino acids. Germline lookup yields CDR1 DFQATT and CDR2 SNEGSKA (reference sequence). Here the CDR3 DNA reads TGCAGTGCCAGAGGGGGTGGGGGACTACCATACGAGCAGTACTTC. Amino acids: CSARGGGGLPYEQYF.

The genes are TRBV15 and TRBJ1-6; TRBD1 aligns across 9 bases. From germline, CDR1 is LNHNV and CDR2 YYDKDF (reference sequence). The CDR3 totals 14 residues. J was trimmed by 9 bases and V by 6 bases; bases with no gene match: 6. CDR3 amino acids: CATRTGDRASPLHF. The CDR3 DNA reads TGTGCCACCAGGACGGGGGACAGGGCTTCACCCCTCCACTTT.

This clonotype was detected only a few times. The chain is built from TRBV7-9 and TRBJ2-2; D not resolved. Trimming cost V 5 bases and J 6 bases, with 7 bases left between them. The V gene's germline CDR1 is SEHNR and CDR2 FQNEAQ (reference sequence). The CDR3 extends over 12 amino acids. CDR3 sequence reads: CASSAASGELFF. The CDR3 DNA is TGTGCCAGCAGCGCGGCCTCCGGGGAGCTGTTTTTT. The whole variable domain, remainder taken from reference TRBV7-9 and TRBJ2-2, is DTGVSQNPRHKITKRGQNVTFRCDPISEHNRLYWYRQTLGQGPEFLTYFQNEAQLEKSRLLSDRFSAERPKGSFSTLEIQRTEQGDSAMYLCASSAASGELFFGEGSRLTVL.

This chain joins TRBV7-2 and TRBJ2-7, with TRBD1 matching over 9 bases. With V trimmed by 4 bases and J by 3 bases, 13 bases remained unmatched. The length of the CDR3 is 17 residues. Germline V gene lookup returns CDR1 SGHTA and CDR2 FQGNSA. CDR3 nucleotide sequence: TGTGCCAGCAGCTACGTTGCCGGGACAGGGCTATTCTACGAGCAGTACTTC. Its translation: CASSYVAGTGLFYEQYF.

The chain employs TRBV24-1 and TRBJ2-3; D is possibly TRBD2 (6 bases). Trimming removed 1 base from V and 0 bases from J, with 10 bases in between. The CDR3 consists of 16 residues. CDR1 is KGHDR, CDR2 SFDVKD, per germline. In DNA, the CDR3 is TGTGCCACCAGTGATTTTAAGGGAGGCAGCACAGATACGCAGTATTTT. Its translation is CATSDFKGGSTDTQYF.

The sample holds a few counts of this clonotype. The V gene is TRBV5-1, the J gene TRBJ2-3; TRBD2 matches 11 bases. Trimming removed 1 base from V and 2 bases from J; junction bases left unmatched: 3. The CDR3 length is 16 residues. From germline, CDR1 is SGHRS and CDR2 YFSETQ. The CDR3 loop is CASSLLTSGNTDTQYF. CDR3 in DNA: TGCGCCAGCAGCTTGTTGACTAGCGGGAACACAGATACGCAGTATTTT.

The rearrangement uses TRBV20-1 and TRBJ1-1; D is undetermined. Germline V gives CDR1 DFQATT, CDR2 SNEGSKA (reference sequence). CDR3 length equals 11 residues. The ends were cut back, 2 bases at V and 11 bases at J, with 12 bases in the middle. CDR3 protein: CSARRTSLAFF. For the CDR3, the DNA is TGCAGTGCTAGACGAACTTCCCTGGCTTTCTTT.

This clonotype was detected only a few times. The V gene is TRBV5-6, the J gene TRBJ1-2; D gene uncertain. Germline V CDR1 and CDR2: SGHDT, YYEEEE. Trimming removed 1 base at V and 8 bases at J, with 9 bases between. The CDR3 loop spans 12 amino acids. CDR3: CASSLKVLGYTF. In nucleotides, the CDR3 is TGTGCCAGCAGCTTGAAGGTTCTGGGCTACACCTTC.

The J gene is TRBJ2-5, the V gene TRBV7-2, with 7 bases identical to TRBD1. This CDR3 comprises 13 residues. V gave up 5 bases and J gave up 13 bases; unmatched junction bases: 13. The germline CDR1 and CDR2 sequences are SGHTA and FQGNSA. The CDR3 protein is CASSETRLAGGYF. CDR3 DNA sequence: TGTGCCAGCAGCGAAACCCGGTTGGCAGGGGGGTACTTC.

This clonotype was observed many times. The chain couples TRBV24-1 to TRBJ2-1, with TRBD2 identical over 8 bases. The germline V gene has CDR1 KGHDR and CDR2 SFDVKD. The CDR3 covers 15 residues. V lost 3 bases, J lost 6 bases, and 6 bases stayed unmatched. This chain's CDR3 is CATSDENSGTNEQFF. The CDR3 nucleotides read TGTGCCACCAGTGATGAGAATAGCGGGACCAATGAGCAGTTCTTC.

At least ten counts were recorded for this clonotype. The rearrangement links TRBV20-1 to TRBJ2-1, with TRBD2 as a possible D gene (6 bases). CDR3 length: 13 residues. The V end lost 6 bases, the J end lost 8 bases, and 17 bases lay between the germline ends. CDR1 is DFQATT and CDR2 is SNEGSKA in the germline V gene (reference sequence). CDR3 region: CSAPMGGRDEQFF. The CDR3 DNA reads TGCAGTGCCCCGATGGGGGGTCGAGATGAGCAGTTCTTC.